This record covers a single T cell receptor beta chain. Its antigen remains unidentified. There are no base qualities to consult, and no much larger clone falls within one base. The data were taken from a study of blood T cell repertoires in COVID-19 (dated by TCRdb to the early 2020s). Looking at the study overall: Samples from collaborators originated in the United States, Italy and Spain and spanned both the acute and convalescent phases of COVID-19. The prospective study material was composed of cDNA or gDNA derived from T cells, B-cell-depleted T cells, or PBMCs. The dataset comprised deeply sampled blood TCRbeta repertoires from subjects exposed to, actively infected with, or recovered from COVID-19. A freely available public database, intended as a resource for researchers studying the immune response to SARS-CoV-2, is where the repertoires were released. Samples came from the ongoing ImmuneRACE study (first 160 participants) plus 1,254 subjects from 6 global collaborators. Sample metadata almost always included a de-identified subject ID, COVID-19 status, age in years and sex. Where available, HLA class I and class II types were taken from metadata supplied by the sample provider and were not determined by assay-based typing.

Relative to germline, V is 6 bases shorter and J is 0 bases shorter, with 6 bases between their ends. Including the terminal cysteine and phenylalanine, the CDR3 comprises 13 residues. Kept here is only the CDR3 DNA, which spans 39 bases and is read in frame from base 1. Whole blood was collected in K2EDTA tubes by collaborating institutions according to the institutions' own protocols. For TCRbeta analysis, collaborators shipped samples in one of three forms: frozen whole blood, isolated PBMCs, or DNA extracted from either of those sample types. TCRbeta CDR3 regions were amplified from genomic DNA by means of the immunoSEQ Assay, a bias-controlled multiplex PCR. The authors' pipeline ran thus. The number of nucleated cells in each sample was estimated by amplification of reference gene primers within the assay. Sequence reads were collapsed and filtered to measure the absolute abundance of every unique TCRbeta CDR3 rearrangement. For each sample, productive Simpson clonality was calculated as the square root of Simpson's diversity index over productive rearrangements. Entries here come from immuneACCESS through TCRdb and include only in-frame sequences with V and J called. Some clones fail to appear in such tables; in the studies checked, an unresolved V gene covers under half of the shortfall, and the cause of the remainder is unknown. V, J and clone size are taken as reported in that table, and D and trimming were inferred from the DNA itself. In all, the sample holds about 190,000 clones, and over 80% of those were seen once. The ten top clones hold approximately 6.2% of the sample.

Summary of the overall study and its limitations: How much clinical and demographic metadata was included differed by source and by participant, and the metadata was provided uncurated.

The sequence was collected from a middle-aged woman with acute or convalescent COVID-19. The sequenced sample consisted of peripheral blood. The sequence links TRBV12-3 or TRBV12-4 to TRBJ1-3; too little of a D gene remains to name it. The nucleotides are TGTGCCAGCAGCCTGGCCTCTGGAAACACCATATATTTT. This gives the protein CASSLASGNTIYF.